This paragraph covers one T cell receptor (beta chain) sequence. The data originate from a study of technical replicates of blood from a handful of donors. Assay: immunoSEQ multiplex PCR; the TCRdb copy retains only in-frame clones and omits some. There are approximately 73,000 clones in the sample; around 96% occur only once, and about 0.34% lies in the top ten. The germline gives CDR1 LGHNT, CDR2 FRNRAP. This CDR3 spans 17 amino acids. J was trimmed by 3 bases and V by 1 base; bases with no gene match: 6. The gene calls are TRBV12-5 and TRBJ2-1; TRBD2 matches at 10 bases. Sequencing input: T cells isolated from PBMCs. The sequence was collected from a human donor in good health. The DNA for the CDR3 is TGTGCTAGTGGTTTGGCCGCTAGCGGGAGTTACTACAATGAGCAGTTCTTC. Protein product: CASGLAASGSYYNEQFF. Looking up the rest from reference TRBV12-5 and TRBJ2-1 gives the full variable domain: DARVTQTPRHKVTEMGQEVTMRCQPILGHNTVFWYRQTMMQGLELLAYFRNRAPLDDSGMPKDRFSAEMPDATLATLKIQPSEPRDSAVYFCASGLAASGSYYNEQFFGPGTRLTVL.